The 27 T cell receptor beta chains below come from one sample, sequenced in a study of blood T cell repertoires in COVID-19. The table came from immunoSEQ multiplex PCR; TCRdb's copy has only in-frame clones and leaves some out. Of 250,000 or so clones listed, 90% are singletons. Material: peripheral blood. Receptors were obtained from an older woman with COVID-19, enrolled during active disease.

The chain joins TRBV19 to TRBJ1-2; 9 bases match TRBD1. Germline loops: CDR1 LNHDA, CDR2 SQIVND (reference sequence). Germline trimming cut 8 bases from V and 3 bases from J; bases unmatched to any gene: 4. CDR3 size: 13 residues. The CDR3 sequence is CASATGGDYGYTF. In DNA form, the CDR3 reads TGTGCCAGTGCTACAGGGGGCGACTATGGCTACACCTTC.

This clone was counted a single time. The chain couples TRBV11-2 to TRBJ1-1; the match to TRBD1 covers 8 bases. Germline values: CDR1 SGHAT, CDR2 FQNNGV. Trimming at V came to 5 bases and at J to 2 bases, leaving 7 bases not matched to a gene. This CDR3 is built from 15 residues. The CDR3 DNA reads TGTGCCAGCAGCAACCAGGGACAGGCAAACACTGAAGCTTTCTTT. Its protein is CASSNQGQANTEAFF.

CDR3 coding DNA: TGCGCCAGCAGCCAAGATTGGTCGGGGTCTGAGCAGTTCTTC. This codes for CASSQDWSGSEQFF. The V call is TRBV4-3, the J call TRBJ2-1; D possibly corresponds to TRBD2 (5 bases). CDR3 length: 14 residues. V was trimmed by 0 bases and J by 9 bases, leaving 12 bases between them. Germline assignment: CDR1 LGHNA and CDR2 YSLEER.

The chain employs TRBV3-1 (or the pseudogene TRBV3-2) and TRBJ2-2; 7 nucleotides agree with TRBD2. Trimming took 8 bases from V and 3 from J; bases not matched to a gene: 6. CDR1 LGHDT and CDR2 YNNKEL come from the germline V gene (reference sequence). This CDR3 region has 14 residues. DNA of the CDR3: TGTGCCAGCGCCTGGACTAGAGACACCGGGGAGCTGTTTTTT. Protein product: CASAWTRDTGELFF.

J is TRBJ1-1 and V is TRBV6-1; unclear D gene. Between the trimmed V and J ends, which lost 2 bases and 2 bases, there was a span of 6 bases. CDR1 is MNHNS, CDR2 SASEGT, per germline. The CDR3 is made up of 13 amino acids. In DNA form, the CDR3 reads TGTGCCAGCAGTGAATCCATTAACACTGAAGCTTTCTTT. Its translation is CASSESINTEAFF.

The CDR3 here is CASSLDAGPVNTEAFF. The DNA for the CDR3 is TGTGCCAGCAGCTTAGACGCAGGGCCTGTCAACACTGAAGCTTTCTTT. The chain links TRBV7-8 to TRBJ1-1; TRBD1 is a possible D gene (5 bases). Germline V gene lookup returns CDR1 SGHVS and CDR2 FQNEAQ. The length of the CDR3 is 16 residues. Deletions cut 1 base from V and 2 bases from J, with 14 bases between.

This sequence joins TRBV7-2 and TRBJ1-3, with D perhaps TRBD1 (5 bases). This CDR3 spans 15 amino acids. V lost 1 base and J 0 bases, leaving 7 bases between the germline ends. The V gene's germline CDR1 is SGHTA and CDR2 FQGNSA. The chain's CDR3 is CASSLEGLSGNTIYF. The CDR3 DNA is TGTGCCAGCAGCTTAGAGGGGCTCTCTGGAAACACCATATATTTT.

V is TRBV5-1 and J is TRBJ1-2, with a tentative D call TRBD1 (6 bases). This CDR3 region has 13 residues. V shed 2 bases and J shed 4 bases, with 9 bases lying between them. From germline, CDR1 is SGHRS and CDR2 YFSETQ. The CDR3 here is CASSFEGVYGYTF. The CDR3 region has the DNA TGCGCCAGCAGCTTCGAGGGGGTCTATGGCTACACCTTC.

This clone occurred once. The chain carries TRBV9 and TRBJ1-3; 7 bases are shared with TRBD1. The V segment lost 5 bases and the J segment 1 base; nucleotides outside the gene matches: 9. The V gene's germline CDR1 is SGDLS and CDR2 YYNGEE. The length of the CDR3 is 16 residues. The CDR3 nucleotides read TGTGCCAGCAGTTTCAGGGACAGATTGTCTGGAAACACCATATATTTT. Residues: CASSFRDRLSGNTIYF.

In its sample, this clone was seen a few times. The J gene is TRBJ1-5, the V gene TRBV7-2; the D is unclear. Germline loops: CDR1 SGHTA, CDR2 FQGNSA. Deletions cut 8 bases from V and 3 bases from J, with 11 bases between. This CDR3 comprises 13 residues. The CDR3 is CASAGTPNQPQHF. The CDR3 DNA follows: TGTGCCAGCGCGGGCACCCCCAATCAGCCCCAGCATTTT.

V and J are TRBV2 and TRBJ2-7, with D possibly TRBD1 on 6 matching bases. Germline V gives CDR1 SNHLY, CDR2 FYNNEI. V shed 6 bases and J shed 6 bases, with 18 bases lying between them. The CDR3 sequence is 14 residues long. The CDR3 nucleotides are TGTGCCAGCAGGAACAGGGTCGGACGTCGCGAGCAGTACTTC. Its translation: CASRNRVGRREQYF.

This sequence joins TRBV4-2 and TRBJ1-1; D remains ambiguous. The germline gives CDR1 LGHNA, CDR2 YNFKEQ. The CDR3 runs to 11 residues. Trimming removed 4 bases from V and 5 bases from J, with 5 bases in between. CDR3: CASSLSTEAFF. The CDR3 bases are TGTGCCAGCAGCCTCAGTACTGAAGCTTTCTTT.

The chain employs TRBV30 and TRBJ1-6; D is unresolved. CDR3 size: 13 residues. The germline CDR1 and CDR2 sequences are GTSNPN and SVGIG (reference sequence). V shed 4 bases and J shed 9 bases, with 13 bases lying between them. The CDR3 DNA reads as TGTGCCTGGACAGAGACGCGGGGTTCACCCCTCCACTTT. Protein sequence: CAWTETRGSPLHF. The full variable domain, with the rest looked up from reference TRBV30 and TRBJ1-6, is SQTIHQWPATLVQPVGSPLSLECTVEGTSNPNLYWYRQAAGRGLQLLFYSVGIGQISSEVPQNLSASRPQDRQFILSSKKLLLSDSGFYLCAWTETRGSPLHFGNGTRLTVT.

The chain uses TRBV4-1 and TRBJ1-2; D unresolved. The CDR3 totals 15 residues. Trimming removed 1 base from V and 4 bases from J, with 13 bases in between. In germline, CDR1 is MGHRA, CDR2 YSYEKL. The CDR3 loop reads CASSQGRGLSYGYTF. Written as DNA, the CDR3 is TGCGCCAGCAGCCAAGGCCGGGGTTTGAGCTATGGCTACACCTTC.

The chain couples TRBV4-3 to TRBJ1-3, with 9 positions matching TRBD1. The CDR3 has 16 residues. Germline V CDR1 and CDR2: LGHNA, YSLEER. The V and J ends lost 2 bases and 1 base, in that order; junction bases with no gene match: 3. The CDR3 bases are TGCGCCAGCAGCCAAACCGGGACAGGGTCTGGAAACACCATATATTTT. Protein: CASSQTGTGSGNTIYF.

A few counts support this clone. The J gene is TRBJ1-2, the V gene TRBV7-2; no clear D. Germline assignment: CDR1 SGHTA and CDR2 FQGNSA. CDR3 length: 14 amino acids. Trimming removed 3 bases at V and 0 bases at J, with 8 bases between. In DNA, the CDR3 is TGTGCCAGCAGCTTCGGCGGAGCTAACTATGGCTACACCTTC. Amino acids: CASSFGGANYGYTF.

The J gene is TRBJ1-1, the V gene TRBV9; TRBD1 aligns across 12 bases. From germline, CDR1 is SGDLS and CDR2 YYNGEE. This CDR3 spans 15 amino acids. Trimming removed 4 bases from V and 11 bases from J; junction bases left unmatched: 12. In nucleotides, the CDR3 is TGTGCCAGCAGCCTAGGGGGACAGGGGGCTTCATCGGCTTTCTTT. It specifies CASSLGGQGASSAFF.

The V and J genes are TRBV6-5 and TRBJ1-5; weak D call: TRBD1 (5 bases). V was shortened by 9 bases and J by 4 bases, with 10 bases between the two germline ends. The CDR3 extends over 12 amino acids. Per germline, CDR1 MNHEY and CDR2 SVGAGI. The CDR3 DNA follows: TGTGCCAGTGCAGGGTATAATCAGCCCCAGCATTTT. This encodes CASAGYNQPQHF.

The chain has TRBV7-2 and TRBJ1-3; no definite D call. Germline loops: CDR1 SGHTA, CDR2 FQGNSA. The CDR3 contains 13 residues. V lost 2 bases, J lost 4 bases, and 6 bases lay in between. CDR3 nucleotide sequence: TGTGCCAGCAGCTTATCACAGGGAAACACCATATATTTT. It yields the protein CASSLSQGNTIYF.

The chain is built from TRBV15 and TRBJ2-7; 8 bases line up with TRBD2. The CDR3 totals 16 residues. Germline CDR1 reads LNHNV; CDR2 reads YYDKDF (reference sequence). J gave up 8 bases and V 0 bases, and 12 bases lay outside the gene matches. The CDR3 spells CATSRDELADLKQQYF. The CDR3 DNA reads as TGTGCCACCAGCAGAGATGAACTAGCGGATCTTAAACAGCAGTACTTC.

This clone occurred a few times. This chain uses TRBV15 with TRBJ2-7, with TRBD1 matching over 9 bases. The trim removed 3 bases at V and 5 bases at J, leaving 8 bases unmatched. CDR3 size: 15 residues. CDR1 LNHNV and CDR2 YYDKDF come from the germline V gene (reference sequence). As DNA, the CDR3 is TGTGCCACCAGCAGGGCCGGACAGGGGCCCAACGAGCAGTACTTC. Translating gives CATSRAGQGPNEQYF.

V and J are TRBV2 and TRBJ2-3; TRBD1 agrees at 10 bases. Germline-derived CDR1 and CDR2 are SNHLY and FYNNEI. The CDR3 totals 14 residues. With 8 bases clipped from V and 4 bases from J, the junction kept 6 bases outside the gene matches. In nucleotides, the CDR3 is TGTGCCAGCTGGACAGGGGGAGGGGCAGATACGCAGTATTTT. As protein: CASWTGGGADTQYF.

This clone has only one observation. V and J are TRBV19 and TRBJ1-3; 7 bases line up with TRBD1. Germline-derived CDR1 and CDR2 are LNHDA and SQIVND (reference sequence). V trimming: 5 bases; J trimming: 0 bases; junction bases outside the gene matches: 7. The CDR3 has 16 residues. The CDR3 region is CASSVDRENSGNTIYF. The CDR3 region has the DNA TGTGCCAGTAGTGTCGACAGGGAAAACTCTGGAAACACCATATATTTT.

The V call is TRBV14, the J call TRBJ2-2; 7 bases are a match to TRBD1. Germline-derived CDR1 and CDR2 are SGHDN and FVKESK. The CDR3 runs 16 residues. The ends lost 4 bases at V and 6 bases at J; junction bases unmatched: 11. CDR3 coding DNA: TGTGCCAGCAGCCGAAGGGGAGAGGGGGCGGCCGGGGAGCTGTTTTTT. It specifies CASSRRGEGAAGELFF. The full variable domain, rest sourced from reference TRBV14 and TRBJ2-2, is EAGVTQFPSHSVIEKGQTVTLRCDPISGHDNLYWYRRVMGKEIKFLLHFVKESKQDESGMPNNRFLAERTGGTYSTLKVQPAELEDSGVYFCASSRRGEGAAGELFFGEGSRLTVL.

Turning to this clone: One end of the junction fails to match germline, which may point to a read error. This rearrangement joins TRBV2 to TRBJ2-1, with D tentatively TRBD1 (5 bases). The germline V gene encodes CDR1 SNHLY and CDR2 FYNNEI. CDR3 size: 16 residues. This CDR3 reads CASSEAGHNSNNEQFF. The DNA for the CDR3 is TGTGCCAGCAGTGAAGCTGGACACAACTCCAACAATGAGCAGTTCTTC.

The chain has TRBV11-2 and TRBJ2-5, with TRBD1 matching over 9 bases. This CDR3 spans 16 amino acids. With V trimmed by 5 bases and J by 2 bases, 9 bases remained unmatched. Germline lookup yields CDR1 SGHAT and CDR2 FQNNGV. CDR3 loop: CASSTIRTGVQETQYF. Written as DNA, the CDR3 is TGTGCCAGCAGCACCATTCGGACAGGGGTGCAAGAGACCCAGTACTTC.

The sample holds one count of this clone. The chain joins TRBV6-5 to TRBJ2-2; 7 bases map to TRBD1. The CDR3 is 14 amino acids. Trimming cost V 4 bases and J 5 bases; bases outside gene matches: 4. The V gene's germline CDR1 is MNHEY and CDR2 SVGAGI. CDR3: CASSLTGRTGELFF. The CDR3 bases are TGTGCCAGCAGTTTGACAGGGCGGACCGGGGAGCTGTTTTTT.